These 6 T cell receptor beta chains were all obtained from the same sample, sequenced in a study of T cell changes during pregnancy in multiple sclerosis. Sequencing was performed with immunoSEQ multiplex PCR; in TCRdb, only in-frame clones are kept and a portion is missing. The sample has tens of thousands of clones, about 90% seen once. Material: peripheral blood, obtained after pregnancy. These receptor sequences come from a female donor with multiple sclerosis, enrolled in a pregnancy study.

The chain uses TRBV2 and TRBJ2-5; no definite D call. V gave up 4 bases and J gave up 3 bases, with 12 bases separating them. Germline assignment: CDR1 SNHLY and CDR2 FYNNEI. This CDR3 region has 14 residues. For the CDR3, the DNA is TGTGCCAGCAGTGCCCGACTCTCAGAAGAGACCCAGTACTTC. Translating it yields CASSARLSEETQYF.

The CDR3 here is CASSLGPQTSTGAETQYF. DNA for the CDR3: TGTGCCAGCAGCTTGGGTCCCCAGACTAGCACCGGGGCAGAGACCCAGTACTTC. This chain joins TRBV5-5 and TRBJ2-5; TRBD2 aligns across 7 bases. Trimming removed 0 bases from V and 4 bases from J; junction bases left unmatched: 15. Germline assignment: CDR1 SGHKS and CDR2 YYEKEE (reference sequence). CDR3 size: 18 residues. Drawing the rest from reference TRBV5-5 and TRBJ2-5, the complete variable domain is DAGVTQSPTHLIKTRGQQVTLRCSPISGHKSVSWYQQVLGQGPQFIFQYYEKEERGRGNFPDRFSARQFPNYSSELNVNALLLGDSALYLCASSLGPQTSTGAETQYFGPGTRLLVL.

This clone came up once. The chain is built from TRBV15 and TRBJ2-3, with TRBD1 identical over 10 bases. Germline V CDR1 and CDR2: LNHNV, YYDKDF (reference sequence). V trimming: 3 bases; J trimming: 1 base; junction bases outside the gene matches: 1. CDR3 length: 15 residues. This CDR3 reads CATSRGTGGTDTQYF. CDR3 DNA: TGTGCCACCAGCAGGGGGACAGGGGGCACAGATACGCAGTATTTT.

The chain carries TRBV2 and TRBJ2-3, with D possibly matching TRBD1 (7 bases). V lost 11 bases, J lost 8 bases, and 20 bases lay in between. The length of the CDR3 is 13 residues. Germline loops: CDR1 SNHLY, CDR2 FYNNEI. The CDR3 region is CAVQGGLVTTQYF. Here the CDR3 DNA reads TGTGCCGTCCAGGGGGGACTGGTTACTACGCAGTATTTT.

This chain connects TRBV4-2 to TRBJ2-3; TRBD2 matches 9 bases. Trimming removed 3 bases from V and 4 bases from J; junction bases left unmatched: 8. The CDR3 spans 16 residues. Germline-derived CDR1 and CDR2 are LGHNA and YNFKEQ. As DNA, the CDR3 is TGTGCCAGCAGCCAGGACTTAGCGGGAGATGCAGATACGCAGTATTTT. It specifies CASSQDLAGDADTQYF.

The chain carries TRBV2 and TRBJ2-1; 7 nucleotides agree with TRBD2. The CDR3 has 16 amino acids. Losses at the gene ends were 6 bases for V and 0 bases for J; bases not matched to a gene: 8. Per germline, CDR1 SNHLY and CDR2 FYNNEI. The CDR3 DNA follows: TGTGCCAGCAGGGGCCCCGGGGGGAGCTCCTACAATGAGCAGTTCTTC. This codes for CASRGPGGSSYNEQFF.